The 27 T cell receptor beta chains below were found in one sample sequenced in a study of T cells in Graves' hyperthyroidism and ophthalmopathy. What was amplified from RNA transcripts were TCR beta CDR3 regions. TCR CDR3 underwent first-round RT-PCR with the HTBI primer set. MiXCR was run by TCRdb on the multiplex PCR reads, yielding one entry per CDR3 protein. This sample has just over 550,000 distinct CDR3 sequences, with around 46% found just once. Sample: peripheral blood or thyroid tissue (not recorded which). These receptors were obtained from a young woman with Graves' hyperthyroidism.

This clonotype was seen more than once but under ten times. The chain joins TRBV6-1 to TRBJ1-1; TRBD1 is a possible D gene (6 bases). In germline, CDR1 is MNHNS, CDR2 SASEGT. The germline V and J ends were trimmed by 3 bases and 7 bases, with 12 bases remaining between them. The length of the CDR3 is 13 residues. DNA for the CDR3: TGTGCCAGCAGTGACGAGGGGGACCTTGAAGCTTTCTTT. The encoded protein is CASSDEGDLEAFF.

This clonotype was recorded many times. The rearrangement uses TRBV10-3 and TRBJ1-1; TRBD1 agrees at 7 bases. The J segment lost 1 base and the V segment lost 11 bases, leaving 7 bases of the junction unmatched. CDR1 is ENHRY, CDR2 SYGVKD, per germline. The CDR3 is made up of 13 amino acids. Here the CDR3 DNA reads TGTGCCGTCGAGACAGGGAGGAACACTGAAGCTTTCTTT. Encoded protein: CAVETGRNTEAFF.

The chain has TRBV19 and TRBJ2-5; 9 bases map to TRBD2. This CDR3 spans 17 amino acids. Germline V gene lookup returns CDR1 LNHDA and CDR2 SQIVND (reference sequence). V dropped 3 bases and J dropped 5; count of bases not matched to a gene: 13. The CDR3 reads CASSMGPGLAGSETQYF. The CDR3, as DNA: TGTGCCAGTAGTATGGGACCGGGACTAGCAGGGTCGGAGACCCAGTACTTC.

The V call is TRBV9, the J call TRBJ2-5; TRBD2 is a possible D gene (6 bases). Trimming removed 1 base from V and 7 bases from J, with 8 bases in between. Germline V gives CDR1 SGDLS, CDR2 YYNGEE. The CDR3 totals 12 residues. The CDR3 bases are TGTGCCAGCAGCGTATTCGGGGGGACCCAGTACTTC. Amino acids: CASSVFGGTQYF.

Details on this clonotype: A much larger clone differs from this one at a single base, so this may be a read error. The chain is built from TRBV29-1 and TRBJ1-1, with unresolved D. Germline V lookup: CDR1 SQVTM, CDR2 ANQGSEA. This CDR3 has 13 amino acids. V dropped 2 bases and J dropped 1 base, with 8 bases sitting between them. The CDR3 nucleotides are TGCAGCGTTGAAAAACTCGAGAACACTGAAGCTTTCTTT. It translates to CSVEKLENTEAFF.

This clonotype was observed a handful of times. The gene calls are TRBV24-1 and TRBJ2-6; D unresolved. Trimming pared 4 bases from V and 0 bases from J, leaving 6 bases between. CDR1 and CDR2 from the germline V gene are KGHDR and SFDVKD. The CDR3 contains 15 residues. CDR3 amino acids: CATSDSYSGANVLTF. The CDR3 coding sequence is TGTGCCACCAGTGACTCTTACTCTGGGGCCAACGTCCTGACTTTC.

On this clonotype itself: Since a much larger clone is just one base distant, this may be a read error. The chain carries TRBV2 and TRBJ2-7; 9 bases are shared with TRBD1. Germline lookup yields CDR1 SNHLY and CDR2 FYNNEI. V lost 4 bases and J lost 4; bases outside the gene matches: 8. CDR3 size: 15 residues. DNA for the CDR3: TGTGCCAGCAGTGGAGCGACGGGACAGGGATACGAGCAGTACTTC. It translates to CASSGATGQGYEQYF. Full variable domain (outside the CDR3, taken from reference TRBV2 and TRBJ2-7): EPEVTQTPSHQVTQMGQEVILRCVPISNHLYFYWYRQILGQKVEFLVSFYNNEISEKSEIFDDQFSVERPDGSNFTLKIRSTKLEDSAMYFCASSGATGQGYEQYFGPGTRLTVT.

The rearrangement uses TRBV7-9 and TRBJ1-5, with a tentative D call TRBD1 (5 bases). V was pared by 6 bases and J by 0 bases, with 24 bases between. Germline V gene sequence: CDR1 SEHNR, CDR2 FQNEAQ (reference sequence). The CDR3 runs 19 residues. CDR3 in amino acids: CASSGMGPLGLYSNQPQHF. The CDR3 DNA reads TGTGCCAGCAGTGGCATGGGGCCCCTGGGGCTATATAGCAATCAGCCCCAGCATTTT. Full variable domain (remainder filled in from reference TRBV7-9 and TRBJ1-5): DTGVSQNPRHKITKRGQNVTFRCDPISEHNRLYWYRQTLGQGPEFLTYFQNEAQLEKSRLLSDRFSAERPKGSFSTLEIQRTEQGDSAMYLCASSGMGPLGLYSNQPQHFGDGTRLSIL.

The V gene is TRBV2, the J gene TRBJ1-2; D perhaps matches TRBD1 (5 bases). This CDR3 has 13 residues. V shed 7 bases and J shed 5 bases, with 14 bases lying between them. Germline V CDR1 and CDR2: SNHLY, FYNNEI. CDR3 amino acids: CASNRGGTYGYTF. The DNA of the CDR3 is TGTGCCAGCAACCGGGGGGGGACTTATGGCTACACCTTC.

The J gene is TRBJ2-7, the V gene TRBV5-6; D gene ambiguous. The length of the CDR3 is 14 residues. The germline V and J ends were trimmed by 7 bases and 1 base, with 15 bases remaining between them. Germline CDR1 reads SGHDT; CDR2 reads YYEEEE. DNA of the CDR3: TGTGCCAGCTCTCAGAGTGGGCGGTCCTACGAGCAGTACTTC. Translated, it gives CASSQSGRSYEQYF.

This clonotype was counted ten times or more. This chain joins TRBV15 and TRBJ2-2; 8 bases fit TRBD1. Germline V lookup: CDR1 LNHNV, CDR2 YYDKDF (reference sequence). The CDR3 contains 14 residues. V shed 3 bases and J 3 bases; nucleotides not matched to a gene: 0. The CDR3 spells CATSRTGDTGELFF. The CDR3 DNA reads TGTGCCACCAGCAGGACAGGGGACACCGGGGAGCTGTTTTTT. Full variable domain (remainder filled in from reference TRBV15 and TRBJ2-2): DAMVIQNPRYQVTQFGKPVTLSCSQTLNHNVMYWYQQKSSQAPKLLFHYYDKDFNNEADTPDNFQSRRPNTSFCFLDIRSPGLGDTAMYLCATSRTGDTGELFFGEGSRLTVL.

This clonotype was seen a handful of times. V gene TRBV24-1 combines with J gene TRBJ2-2; 9 bases agree with TRBD2. In germline, CDR1 is KGHDR, CDR2 SFDVKD. This CDR3 contains 18 residues. The trim removed 5 bases at V and 1 base at J, leaving 10 bases unmatched. The CDR3 coding sequence is TGTGCCACCAGTGTCCTGAGGCTAGCGGGATGGAACACCGGGGAGCTGTTTTTT. Translated: CATSVLRLAGWNTGELFF.

Concerning this clonotype itself: One junction end disagrees with the germline gene, perhaps due to a read error. The V gene is TRBV6-9, the J gene TRBJ2-7; 7 nucleotides agree with TRBD1. Germline-derived CDR1 and CDR2 are MNHGY and SVAAGI. The CDR3 is made up of 15 amino acids. The CDR3 bases are TGTGCCGGCAGTTATTCTGGCCAGGGGGTGTACGAGCAGTACTTC. Translating it yields CAGSYSGQGVYEQYF.

This clonotype was detected only once. This may arise from a read error, as a much more abundant clone is one base away. V usage is TRBV10-3 and J usage is TRBJ1-3; 9 nucleotides match TRBD1. Germline-derived CDR1 and CDR2 are ENHRY and SYGVKD. This CDR3 region has 16 residues. CDR3 in amino acids: CATGQGRLLSGNTTYF. In nucleotides, the CDR3 is TGTGCCACCGGACAGGGGAGGCTGTTATCTGGAAACACCACATATTTT.

Points on this clonotype: One end of the junction does not line up with germline, which may come from a read error. The rearrangement joins TRBV11-3 to TRBJ1-4, with D maybe TRBD1 (5 bases). The germline gives CDR1 SGHNT, CDR2 YENEEA. The length of the CDR3 is 16 residues. The CDR3 sequence: CASSLGAGTANEKLFF. The DNA for the CDR3 is TGTGCCAGCAGCCTAGGGGCGGGGACGGCTAACGAAAAACTGTTTTTT.

This clonotype appeared many times. V and J are TRBV7-9 and TRBJ2-5; 9 nucleotides line up with TRBD2. CDR3 size: 14 residues. The V and J ends lost 8 bases and 0 bases, in that order; junction bases with no gene match: 4. In germline, CDR1 is SEHNR, CDR2 FQNEAQ (reference sequence). CDR3 DNA: TGTGCCAGCGGGACTAGCCGAGACCAAGAGACCCAGTACTTC. Amino acid sequence: CASGTSRDQETQYF.

This clonotype was detected ten times or more. The chain has TRBV2 and TRBJ2-2; perhaps TRBD2 as D (5 bases). V was cut by 6 bases and J by 7 bases, with 12 bases left in between. The CDR3 has 13 amino acids. Germline CDR1 and CDR2: SNHLY and FYNNEI. The CDR3 DNA is TGTGCCAGCAGCTCACTAGAGCGCGGGGAGCTGTTTTTT. Translating gives CASSSLERGELFF.

This clonotype has at least ten counts. This chain uses TRBV15 with TRBJ1-6, with D perhaps TRBD1 (6 bases). V was shortened by 4 bases and J by 8 bases, with 12 bases between the two germline ends. Looked up from germline, CDR1 is LNHNV and CDR2 is YYDKDF (reference sequence). This CDR3 has 14 residues. This CDR3 reads CATSKRSGDSPLHF. The CDR3 DNA follows: TGTGCCACCAGCAAGCGATCAGGGGATTCACCCCTCCACTTT.

The table lists this clonotype with many counts. The CDR3 sequence: CASSAGVMNTEAFF. CDR3 sequence (DNA): TGTGCCAGCAGTGCAGGGGTCATGAACACTGAAGCTTTCTTT. V is TRBV2 and J is TRBJ1-1; D perhaps matches TRBD1 (6 bases). This CDR3 is built from 14 residues. V shed 4 bases and J shed 0 bases, with 9 bases lying between them. In germline, CDR1 is SNHLY, CDR2 FYNNEI.

V and J are TRBV19 and TRBJ1-2; no clear D. CDR1 LNHDA and CDR2 SQIVND come from the germline V gene (reference sequence). The CDR3 has 14 amino acids. V lost 5 bases and J 0 bases, leaving 10 bases between the germline ends. The CDR3 bases are TGTGCCAGTAGTGTTTCCGCTGCTAACTATGGCTACACCTTC. Encoded protein: CASSVSAANYGYTF.

This clonotype has a handful of counts. This could be a read error, since a much larger clone is one nucleotide away. The chain couples TRBV6-4 to TRBJ1-4; possibly TRBD1 for D (5 bases). V lost 3 bases and J lost 8, with 13 bases in between. Germline lookup yields CDR1 MRHNA and CDR2 SNTAGT. The CDR3 has 14 amino acids. The CDR3 here is CASSEGQGLEKLFF. In DNA, the CDR3 is TGTGCCAGCAGTGAGGGGCAGGGACTCGAAAAACTGTTTTTT.

The count of this clonotype is one. The chain carries TRBV28 and TRBJ2-7; unclear D gene. CDR1 and CDR2 from the germline V gene are MDHEN and SYDVKM. V was pared by 8 bases and J by 7 bases, with 12 bases between. This CDR3 has 11 amino acids. CDR3: CASCLYMEQYF. CDR3 in DNA: TGTGCCAGCTGCCTTTATATGGAGCAGTACTTC.

On this clonotype itself: A junction boundary mismatches the germline segment, possibly from a read error. V gene TRBV15 combines with J gene TRBJ2-7; D is ambiguous. This CDR3 has 13 amino acids. Germline assignment: CDR1 LNHNV and CDR2 YYDKDF (reference sequence). The CDR3 nucleotides are TGTGCCACCAGCAGAGGTGACGGATACGGGCAGTACTTC. Translated, it gives CATSRGDGYGQYF.

The rearrangement uses TRBV4-2 and TRBJ1-2; TRBD1 matches 7 bases. J gave up 4 bases and V 3 bases, and 8 bases lay outside the gene matches. The CDR3 consists of 15 residues. Germline values: CDR1 LGHNA, CDR2 YNFKEQ. The CDR3 protein is CASSHEGTEGYGYTF. CDR3 bases: TGTGCCAGCAGCCATGAGGGGACAGAAGGCTATGGCTACACCTTC.

The sample holds many counts of this clonotype. The CDR3: CAISRGRTGRAETQYF. CDR3 DNA sequence: TGTGCCATCAGTCGCGGGCGGACTGGCCGGGCAGAGACCCAGTACTTC. The chain has TRBV10-3 and TRBJ2-5; TRBD2 might be the D (5 bases). The CDR3 extends over 16 amino acids. Trimming cost V 5 bases and J 4 bases, with 20 bases left between them. The germline V gene encodes CDR1 ENHRY and CDR2 SYGVKD.

This clonotype was picked up one time. CDR3 DNA sequence: TGCAGTGCTCCCAGACAGGGTTGGGAAAAACTGTTTTTT. The encoded protein is CSAPRQGWEKLFF. This rearrangement joins TRBV20-1 to TRBJ1-4; 7 bases match TRBD1. The germline CDR1 and CDR2 sequences are DFQATT and SNEGSKA (reference sequence). CDR3 length: 13 residues. V lost 5 bases and J lost 8; bases outside the gene matches: 8.

The V call is TRBV5-5, the J call TRBJ1-5; D perhaps matches TRBD1 (5 bases). The CDR3 loop spans 15 amino acids. Trimming removed 4 bases at V and 6 bases at J, with 17 bases between. Per the germline V gene, CDR1 is SGHKS and CDR2 is YYEKEE (reference sequence). This chain's CDR3 is CASSQEPREGQPQHF. The CDR3 bases are TGTGCCAGCAGCCAAGAACCCAGGGAGGGTCAGCCCCAGCATTTT.